This T cell receptor (beta chain) is from a study of T cell responses to AZD1222 COVID-19 vaccine. Study-level points and caveats: Two AZD1222 doses significantly raised spike-specific TCR breadth and depth over controls.

Details on this clone: Its antigen is unidentified.

The table came from immunoSEQ multiplex PCR; TCRdb's copy has only in-frame clones and leaves some out. This sample has around 140,000 clones, with over 90% found just once. The CDR3 consists of 14 residues. Germline CDR1 is SEHNR and CDR2 is FQNEAQ (reference sequence). Trimming cost V 6 bases and J 2 bases; bases outside gene matches: 3. The rearrangement uses TRBV7-9 and TRBJ2-1, with 8 bases fitting TRBD1. The source of this sequence is an adult in good health. The specimen was peripheral blood, collected on day 0 of MenACWY control vaccination. CDR3: CASRGQGPYNEQFF. The DNA for the CDR3 is TGTGCCAGCAGAGGACAGGGTCCCTACAATGAGCAGTTCTTC.